Following are 6 T cell receptor beta chains from one sample sequenced in a study of T cells in localized non-small cell lung cancer. Sequencing was performed with immunoSEQ multiplex PCR; in TCRdb, only in-frame clones are kept and a portion is missing. Seen here are about 28,000 clones, approximately 90% observed once, and the top ten hold under 30%. The sample here was peripheral blood, taken before any cancer treatment. The receptors here all came from a female donor aged 60 or older with stage I lung adenocarcinoma.

The gene calls are TRBV19 and TRBJ2-2; a possible D gene is TRBD2 (5 bases). The CDR3 extends over 13 amino acids. V dropped 5 bases and J dropped 8 bases, with 12 bases sitting between them. Germline assignment: CDR1 LNHDA and CDR2 SQIVND (reference sequence). CDR3 residues: CASSLRVPGELFF. DNA for the CDR3: TGTGCCAGTAGTCTGCGGGTCCCGGGGGAGCTGTTTTTT.

V is TRBV19 and J is TRBJ2-5, with TRBD1 matching 11 bases. Per the germline V gene, CDR1 is LNHDA and CDR2 is SQIVND (reference sequence). The CDR3 is made up of 19 amino acids. J gave up 4 bases and V 2 bases, and 15 bases lay outside the gene matches. Here the CDR3 reads CASSIYRTGGASLRETQYF. The CDR3 coding sequence is TGTGCCAGTAGTATATATCGGACAGGGGGCGCATCCCTTCGAGAGACCCAGTACTTC.

The chain uses TRBV27 and TRBJ1-1; 7 nucleotides align to TRBD1. CDR3 length: 14 amino acids. The V gene end was trimmed by 3 bases and the J gene end by 6 bases; junction bases not matched to a gene: 7. Germline CDR1 reads MNHEY; CDR2 reads SMNVEV (reference sequence). The CDR3 nucleotides read TGTGCCAGCAGTTTGACAGGGCGCTTCCCTGAAGCTTTCTTT. This encodes CASSLTGRFPEAFF.

The sample holds one count of this clone. The gene calls are TRBV6-1 and TRBJ1-5; D is unclear. The CDR3 is made up of 13 amino acids. V lost 2 bases and J lost 10, with 12 bases in between. From germline, CDR1 is MNHNS and CDR2 SASEGT. CDR3 in DNA: TGTGCCAGCAGTGAATGGGCGGGTGGACCCCAGCATTTT. Encoded protein: CASSEWAGGPQHF.

The genes are TRBV25-1 and TRBJ2-3, with unresolved D. With 0 bases removed from V and 2 bases from J, the gap between germline ends came to 15 bases. Germline assignment: CDR1 MGHDK and CDR2 SYGVNS. This CDR3 has 17 residues. The DNA for the CDR3 is TGTGCCAGCAGTGAATATCTGGGTTCCATTCTCACAGATACGCAGTATTTT. Amino acids: CASSEYLGSILTDTQYF.

The chain links TRBV4-2 to TRBJ1-2; 8 bases line up with TRBD1. CDR1 LGHNA and CDR2 YNFKEQ come from the germline V gene. Trimming at V came to 5 bases and at J to 7 bases, leaving 6 bases not matched to a gene. The CDR3 covers 13 residues. The chain's CDR3 is CASSVWTGSGYTF. CDR3 sequence (DNA): TGTGCCAGCAGCGTATGGACAGGGTCTGGCTACACCTTC.